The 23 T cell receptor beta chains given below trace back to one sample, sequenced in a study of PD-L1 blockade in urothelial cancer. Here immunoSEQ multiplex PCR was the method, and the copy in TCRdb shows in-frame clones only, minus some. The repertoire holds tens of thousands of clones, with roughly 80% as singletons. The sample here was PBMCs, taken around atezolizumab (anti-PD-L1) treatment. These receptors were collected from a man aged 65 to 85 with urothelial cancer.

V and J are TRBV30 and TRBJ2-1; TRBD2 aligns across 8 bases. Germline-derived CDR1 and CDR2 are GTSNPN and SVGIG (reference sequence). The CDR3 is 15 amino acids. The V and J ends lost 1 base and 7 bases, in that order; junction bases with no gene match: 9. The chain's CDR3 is CAWSGSLAGKNEQFF. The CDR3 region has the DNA TGTGCCTGGAGTGGAAGTCTAGCGGGTAAAAATGAGCAGTTCTTC.

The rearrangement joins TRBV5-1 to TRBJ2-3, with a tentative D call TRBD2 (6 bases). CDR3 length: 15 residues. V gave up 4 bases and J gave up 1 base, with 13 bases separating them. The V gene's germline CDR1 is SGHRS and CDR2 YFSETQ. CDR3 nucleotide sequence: TGCGCCAGCAGCCGACTAGAGCGTGGCACAGATACGCAGTATTTT. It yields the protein CASSRLERGTDTQYF. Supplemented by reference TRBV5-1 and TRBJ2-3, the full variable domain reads KAGVTQTPRYLIKTRGQQVTLSCSPISGHRSVSWYQQTPGQGLQFLFEYFSETQRNKGNFPGRFSGRQFSNSRSEMNVSTLELGDSALYLCASSRLERGTDTQYFGPGTRLTVL.

The CDR3 region is CASSSGAYNEQFF. In DNA form, the CDR3 reads TGTGCCAGCAGCTCGGGAGCCTACAATGAGCAGTTCTTC. The chain combines TRBV7-2 with TRBJ2-1, with D possibly being TRBD2 (6 bases). Germline V gene lookup returns CDR1 SGHTA and CDR2 FQGNSA. The ends were cut back, 4 bases at V and 2 bases at J, with 6 bases in the middle. CDR3 length: 13 amino acids.

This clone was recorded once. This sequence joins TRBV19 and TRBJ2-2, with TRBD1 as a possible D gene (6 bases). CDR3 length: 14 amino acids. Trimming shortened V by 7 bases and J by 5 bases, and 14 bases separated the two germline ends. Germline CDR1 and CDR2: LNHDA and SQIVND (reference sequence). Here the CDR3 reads CASTTGTRTGELFF. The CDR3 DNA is TGTGCCAGTACCACAGGGACAAGAACCGGGGAGCTGTTTTTT.

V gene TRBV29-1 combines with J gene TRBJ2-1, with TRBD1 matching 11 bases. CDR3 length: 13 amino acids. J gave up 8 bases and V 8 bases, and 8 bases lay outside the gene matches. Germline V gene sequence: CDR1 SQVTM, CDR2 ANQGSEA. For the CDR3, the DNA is TGCAGCTCCTGGACAGGGGGCTCCGATGAGCAGTTCTTC. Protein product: CSSWTGGSDEQFF.

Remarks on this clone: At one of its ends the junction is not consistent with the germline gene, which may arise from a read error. The CDR3 sequence is CASSLEGLAGVVETQYF. CDR3 coding DNA: TGTGCTAGCAGCTTAGAGGGGCTAGCGGGAGTCGTGGAGACCCAGTACTTC. J is TRBJ2-5 and V is TRBV7-7; 10 bases are a match to TRBD2. CDR1 and CDR2 (germline): SSHAT, FNYEAQ (reference sequence). The CDR3 spans 17 residues. Based on the CDR3 plus reference TRBV7-7 and TRBJ2-5, the full variable domain is GAGVSQSPRYKVTKRGQDVTLRCDPISSHATLYWYQQALGQGPEFLTYFNYEAQPDKSGLPSDRFSAERPEGSISTLTIQRTEQRDSAMYRCASSLEGLAGVVETQYFGPGTRLLVL.

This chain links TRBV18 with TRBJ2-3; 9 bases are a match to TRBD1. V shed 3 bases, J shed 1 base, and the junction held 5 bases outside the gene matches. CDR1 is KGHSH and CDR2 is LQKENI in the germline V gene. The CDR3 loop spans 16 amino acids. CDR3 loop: CASSPRTGDGTDTQYF. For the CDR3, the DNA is TGTGCCAGCTCACCGCGGACAGGGGATGGCACAGATACGCAGTATTTT.

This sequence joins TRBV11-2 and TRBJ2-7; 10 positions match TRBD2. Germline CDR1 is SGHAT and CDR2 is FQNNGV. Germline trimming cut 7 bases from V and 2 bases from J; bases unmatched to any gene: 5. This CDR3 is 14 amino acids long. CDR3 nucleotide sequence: TGTGCCAGCACCAAAGCGGGGGGGGCCTACGAGCAGTACTTC. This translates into CASTKAGGAYEQYF.

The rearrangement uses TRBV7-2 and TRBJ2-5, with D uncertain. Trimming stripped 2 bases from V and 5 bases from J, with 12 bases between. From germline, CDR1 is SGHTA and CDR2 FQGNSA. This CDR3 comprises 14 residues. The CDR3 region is CASSLPPRRETQYF. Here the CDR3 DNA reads TGTGCCAGCAGCTTACCCCCCCGTCGGGAGACCCAGTACTTC.

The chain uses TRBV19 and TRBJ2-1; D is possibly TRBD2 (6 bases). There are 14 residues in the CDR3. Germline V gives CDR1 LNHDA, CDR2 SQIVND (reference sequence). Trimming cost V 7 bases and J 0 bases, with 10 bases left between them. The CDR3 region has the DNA TGTGCCAGTAAACGGGAGCTCTCCTACAATGAGCAGTTCTTC. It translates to CASKRELSYNEQFF.

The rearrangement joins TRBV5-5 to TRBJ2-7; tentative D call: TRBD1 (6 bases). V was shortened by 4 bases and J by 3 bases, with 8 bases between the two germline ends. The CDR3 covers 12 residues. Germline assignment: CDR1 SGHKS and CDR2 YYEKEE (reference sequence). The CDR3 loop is CASSPDSYEQYF. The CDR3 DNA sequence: TGTGCCAGCAGCCCGGACAGCTACGAGCAGTACTTC.

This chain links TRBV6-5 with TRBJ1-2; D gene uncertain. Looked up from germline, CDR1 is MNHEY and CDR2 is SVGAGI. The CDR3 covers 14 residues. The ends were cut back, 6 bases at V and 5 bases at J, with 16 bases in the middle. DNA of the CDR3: TGTGCCAGCAGCCGCGGAGGAACGGTGTATGGCTACACCTTC. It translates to CASSRGGTVYGYTF.

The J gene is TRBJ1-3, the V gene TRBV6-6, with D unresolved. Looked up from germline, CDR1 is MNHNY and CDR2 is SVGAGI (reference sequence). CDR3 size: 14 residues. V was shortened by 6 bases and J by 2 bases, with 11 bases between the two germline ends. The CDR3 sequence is CASSRGYTGNTIYF. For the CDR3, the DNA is TGTGCCAGCAGCCGGGGTTACACTGGAAACACCATATATTTT.

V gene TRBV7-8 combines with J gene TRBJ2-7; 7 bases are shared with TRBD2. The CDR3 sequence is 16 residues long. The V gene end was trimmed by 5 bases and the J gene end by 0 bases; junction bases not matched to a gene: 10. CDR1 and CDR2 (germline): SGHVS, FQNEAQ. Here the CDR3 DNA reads TGTGCCAGCAGCCAACCTAGCGGATTGAGCTCCTACGAGCAGTACTTC. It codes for CASSQPSGLSSYEQYF.

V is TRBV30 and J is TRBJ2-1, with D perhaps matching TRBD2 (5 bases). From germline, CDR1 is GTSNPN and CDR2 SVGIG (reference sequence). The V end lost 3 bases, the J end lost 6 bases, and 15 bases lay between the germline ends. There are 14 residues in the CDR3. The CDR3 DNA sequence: TGTGCCTGGAGAGGAGCGGAGACCAGCAATGAGCAGTTCTTC. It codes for CAWRGAETSNEQFF. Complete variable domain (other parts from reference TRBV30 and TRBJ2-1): SQTIHQWPATLVQPVGSPLSLECTVEGTSNPNLYWYRQAAGRGLQLLFYSVGIGQISSEVPQNLSASRPQDRQFILSSKKLLLSDSGFYLCAWRGAETSNEQFFGPGTRLTVL.

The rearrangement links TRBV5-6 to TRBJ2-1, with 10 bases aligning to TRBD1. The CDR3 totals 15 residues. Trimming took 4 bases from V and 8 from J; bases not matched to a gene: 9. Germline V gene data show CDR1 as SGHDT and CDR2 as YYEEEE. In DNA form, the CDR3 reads TGTGCCAGCAGCCGAGGGGGACAGGGGATGGATGAGCAGTTCTTC. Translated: CASSRGGQGMDEQFF.

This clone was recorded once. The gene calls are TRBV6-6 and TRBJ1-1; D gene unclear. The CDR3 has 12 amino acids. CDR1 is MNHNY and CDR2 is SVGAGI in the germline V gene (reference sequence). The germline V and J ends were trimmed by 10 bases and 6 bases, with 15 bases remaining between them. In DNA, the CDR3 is TGTGCCACCAATTCCTATTATCCTGAAGCTTTCTTT. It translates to CATNSYYPEAFF.

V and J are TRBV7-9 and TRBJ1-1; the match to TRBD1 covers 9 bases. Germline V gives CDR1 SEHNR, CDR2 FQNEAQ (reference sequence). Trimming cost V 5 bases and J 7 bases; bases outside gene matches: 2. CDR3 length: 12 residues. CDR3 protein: CASSQGQGEAFF. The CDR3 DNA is TGTGCCAGCAGCCAGGGACAGGGTGAAGCTTTCTTT.

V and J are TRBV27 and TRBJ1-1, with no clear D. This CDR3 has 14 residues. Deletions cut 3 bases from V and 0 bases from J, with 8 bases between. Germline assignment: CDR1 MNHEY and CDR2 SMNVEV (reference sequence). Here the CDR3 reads CASSLGGMNTEAFF. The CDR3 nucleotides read TGTGCCAGCAGTTTGGGAGGGATGAACACTGAAGCTTTCTTT.

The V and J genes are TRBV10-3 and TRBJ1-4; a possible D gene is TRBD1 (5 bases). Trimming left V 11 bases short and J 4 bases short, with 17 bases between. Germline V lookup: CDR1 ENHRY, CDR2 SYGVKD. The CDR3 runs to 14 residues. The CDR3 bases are TGTGCCTCCTCGGGGGGGTCGAATAATGAAAAACTGTTTTTT. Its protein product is CASSGGSNNEKLFF.

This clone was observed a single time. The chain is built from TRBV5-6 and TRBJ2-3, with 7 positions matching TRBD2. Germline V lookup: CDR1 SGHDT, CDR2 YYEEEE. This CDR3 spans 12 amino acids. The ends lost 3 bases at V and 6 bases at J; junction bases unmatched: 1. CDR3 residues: CASSSGGDTQYF. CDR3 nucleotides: TGTGCCAGCAGCTCCGGGGGGGATACGCAGTATTTT.

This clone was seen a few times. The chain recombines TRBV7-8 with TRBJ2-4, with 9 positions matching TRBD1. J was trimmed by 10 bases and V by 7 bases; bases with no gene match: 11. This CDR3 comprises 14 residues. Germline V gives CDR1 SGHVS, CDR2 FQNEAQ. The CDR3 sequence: CASMQDTGGKIQYF. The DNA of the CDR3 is TGTGCCAGCATGCAAGATACAGGGGGCAAAATTCAGTACTTC.

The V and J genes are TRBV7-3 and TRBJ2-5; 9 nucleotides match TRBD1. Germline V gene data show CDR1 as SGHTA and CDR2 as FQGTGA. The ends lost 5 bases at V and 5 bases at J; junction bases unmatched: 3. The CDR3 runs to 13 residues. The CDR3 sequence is CASSVGTGETQYF. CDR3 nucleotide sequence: TGTGCCAGCAGCGTCGGGACAGGGGAGACCCAGTACTTC.